At least ten counts were recorded for the clone carrying this TCR beta chain. Time point of the sample: newly diagnosed GD, antithyroid drugs for less than 3 months. RNA extracted from PBMCs served as the sequencing template. The sample is drawn from a study of regulatory T cells in long-lasting Graves disease. The ends were cut back, 4 bases at V and 4 bases at J, with 10 bases in the middle. The CDR3 loop spans 13 amino acids. The germline V gene has CDR1 SNHLY and CDR2 FYNNEI. Libraries of TCR beta came from iRepertoire HTBI primers plus Arm-PCR of CDR3 regions. MiXCR, applied by TCRdb to the multiplex PCR reads, yields one record per CDR3 protein. In the table there are roughly 560,000 distinct CDR3 sequences, around 12% of which are singletons. The same data also went into a second study, on T cells in Graves' hyperthyroidism and ophthalmopathy.

The specimen was peripheral blood mononuclear cells (PBMCs), collected at new diagnosis, from a patient treated with antithyroid drugs. This sequence was found in a woman under 40 with Graves disease. The chain couples TRBV2 to TRBJ2-5, with D hard to call. CDR3 sequence (DNA): TGTGCCAGCAGTGGGCTAGATGGAGAGACCCAGTACTTC. This translates into CASSGLDGETQYF. Full variable domain (remainder filled in from reference TRBV2 and TRBJ2-5): EPEVTQTPSHQVTQMGQEVILRCVPISNHLYFYWYRQILGQKVEFLVSFYNNEISEKSEIFDDQFSVERPDGSNFTLKIRSTKLEDSAMYFCASSGLDGETQYFGPGTRLLVL.